This paragraph reports one T cell receptor (beta chain). Its antigen is as yet unknown. Noted time point: approximately ten-day in vitro stimulation with candidate neoantigen peptide 3. Each of about seven ELISpot-reactive candidate peptides was used for roughly 11-day stimulation. An identically run culture lacking peptide was the fold-change baseline. Per germline, CDR1 ENHRY and CDR2 SYGVKD. This CDR3 comprises 19 residues. J lost 4 bases, V lost 4 bases, and 14 bases had no gene match. This sample is drawn from a study of PD-1 blockade in mismatch repair-deficient tumors. Study-level points and caveats: Three of seven peptides expanded clones, giving about 130 unique blood TCRs. Rapid post-treatment expansion, then contraction, generally preceding radiologic response, marked tumor-resident clones.

Measured with immunoSEQ multiplex PCR; TCRdb has only the in-frame clones, and not every one. The profile covers 10,000 or so clones, with 75% to 95% appearing a single time and over 9.5% taken by the ten largest. The sequence came from an adult with mismatch repair-deficient cancer. The V call is TRBV10-3, the J call TRBJ1-6; 9 bases align to TRBD1. The sequenced sample was cells cultured in vitro, obtained from a patient treated with pembrolizumab. The CDR3 DNA follows: TGTGCCATCAGTGGACCGGGACAGGGAGACGCATCTTATAATTCACCCCTCCACTTT. This codes for CAISGPGQGDASYNSPLHF.